A single sample is the source of the 4 T cell receptor beta chains below, sequenced in a study of cytomegalovirus exposure and HLA in healthy donors. PCR amplification relied on 60 Vbeta primers (plus 13 Jbeta primers). Some clones are missing from TCRdb's copy, which holds only in-frame ones; the method was immunoSEQ multiplex PCR. The table lists 84,000 or so clones, approximately 80% of them singletons, with 3.7% in the top ten. Sequences were obtained from PBMCs. The receptors were gathered from a man under 40 in good health and CMV-seronegative.

A few counts support this clone. In DNA form, the CDR3 reads TGTGCCAGCAGCCAAGATACGGGAGGGGTGGGTGAGCAGTTCTTC. Its translation is CASSQDTGGVGEQFF. J is TRBJ2-1 and V is TRBV4-2, with TRBD2 identical over 8 bases. With 0 bases clipped from V and 9 bases from J, the junction kept 7 bases outside the gene matches. Germline values: CDR1 LGHNA, CDR2 YNFKEQ. The CDR3 sequence is 15 residues long.

This chain links TRBV7-6 with TRBJ2-5; no clear D gene. CDR1 and CDR2 from the germline V gene are SGHVS and FNYEAQ. The CDR3 sequence is 11 residues long. V lost 5 bases and J 2 bases, leaving 3 bases between the germline ends. The chain's CDR3 is CASSPQETQYF. Written as DNA, the CDR3 is TGTGCCAGCAGCCCTCAAGAGACCCAGTACTTC.

The DNA of the CDR3 is TGCGCCAGCAGCTTACCTAGCGGGACCTACAATGAGCAGTTCTTC. It specifies CASSLPSGTYNEQFF. The chain joins TRBV5-1 to TRBJ2-1; 9 nucleotides match TRBD2. The J segment lost 2 bases and the V segment lost 2 bases, leaving 2 bases of the junction unmatched. From germline, CDR1 is SGHRS and CDR2 YFSETQ. The CDR3 extends over 15 amino acids.

This clone was observed a handful of times. The chain employs TRBV28 and TRBJ1-2; perhaps TRBD1 as D (6 bases). The CDR3 has 15 residues. The V end was cut by 0 bases, the J end by 3 bases, with 11 bases between. Germline assignment: CDR1 MDHEN and CDR2 SYDVKM. DNA for the CDR3: TGTGCCAGCAGTTTATGGGTTGCAGGGGACTATGGCTACACCTTC. This encodes CASSLWVAGDYGYTF.